The 32 T cell receptor beta chains listed next were all sequenced from one sample in a study of control samples from healthy donors and cancer patients. Assay used: immunoSEQ multiplex PCR; TCRdb lists only in-frame clones, some missing. Of under 450,000 clones in the sample, 90% were seen once. Specimen: PBMCs. All receptors come from a man aged 35 to 55 with head and neck cancer.

V gene TRBV24-1 combines with J gene TRBJ2-3; 10 bases align to TRBD2. CDR3 size: 17 residues. Germline CDR1 and CDR2: KGHDR and SFDVKD. V was pared by 2 bases and J by 4 bases, with 8 bases of the junction left unmatched. CDR3 bases: TGTGCCACCAGTGATTCCAGCGGGAGGGCCCCCCCAGATACGCAGTATTTT. It is translated as CATSDSSGRAPPDTQYF.

CDR3 sequence (DNA): TGTGCCAGCAGGACCGCCCGGAGTGGCACAGATACGCAGTATTTT. Its translation: CASRTARSGTDTQYF. V usage is TRBV6-5 and J usage is TRBJ2-3; D not resolved. The germline CDR1 and CDR2 sequences are MNHEY and SVGAGI. V was trimmed by 6 bases and J by 1 base, leaving 14 bases between them. CDR3 length: 15 residues.

The chain links TRBV29-1 to TRBJ2-3, with D hard to call. The CDR3 consists of 15 residues. CDR1 and CDR2 (germline): SQVTM, ANQGSEA. Deletions cut 5 bases from V and 4 bases from J, with 19 bases between. The CDR3 coding sequence is TGCAGCGTTCCCCCCCCCGGCGCCAGCTCAGATACGCAGTATTTT. Amino acid sequence: CSVPPPGASSDTQYF.

This clone has a count of ten or more. The rearrangement links TRBV7-9 to TRBJ1-1; unclear D gene. This CDR3 has 13 residues. Trimming took 5 bases from V and 7 from J, leaving 14 bases between them. The germline gives CDR1 SEHNR, CDR2 FQNEAQ (reference sequence). The CDR3 region has the DNA TGTGCCAGCAGCGACACAGAGATCAATGAAGCTTTCTTT. Protein sequence: CASSDTEINEAFF.

V usage is TRBV6-5 and J usage is TRBJ2-3; 9 nucleotides match TRBD2. Germline V gives CDR1 MNHEY, CDR2 SVGAGI. CDR3 length: 14 amino acids. Unmatched junction bases numbered 6, after V lost 8 bases and J lost 3 bases. The chain's CDR3 is CASSWAGGTDTQYF. The CDR3 DNA is TGTGCCAGCTCCTGGGCGGGGGGGACAGATACGCAGTATTTT.

V gene TRBV28 combines with J gene TRBJ1-1; 9 bases are shared with TRBD1. J gave up 5 bases and V 6 bases, and 7 bases lay outside the gene matches. The germline V gene has CDR1 MDHEN and CDR2 SYDVKM. CDR3 size: 14 residues. This CDR3 is CASRQTGGDTEAFF. The CDR3 DNA follows: TGTGCCAGCAGACAAACAGGGGGCGATACTGAAGCTTTCTTT.

CDR3 coding DNA: TGTGCCTGGAGTGGGGGGGCCAAAAACATTCAGTACTTC. This sequence encodes CAWSGGAKNIQYF. J is TRBJ2-4 and V is TRBV30; D could derive from TRBD1 or TRBD2 (5 bases each). Germline V lookup: CDR1 GTSNPN, CDR2 SVGIG (reference sequence). V shed 1 base and J shed 1 base, with 5 bases lying between them. The CDR3 sequence is 13 residues long.

The chain uses TRBV2 and TRBJ2-1; maybe TRBD1 (6 bases). Per germline, CDR1 SNHLY and CDR2 FYNNEI. CDR3 length: 14 residues. V was cut by 6 bases and J by 4 bases, with 13 bases left in between. DNA of the CDR3: TGTGCCAGCAGATATTTGGACAGTTACAATGAGCAGTTCTTC. It translates to CASRYLDSYNEQFF.

The V gene is TRBV5-6, the J gene TRBJ2-7; no reliable D call. V was cut by 4 bases and J by 5 bases, with 10 bases left in between. This CDR3 has 12 residues. The germline gives CDR1 SGHDT, CDR2 YYEEEE. For the CDR3, the DNA is TGTGCCAGCAGCGCGGTCAGAGACGAGCAGTACTTC. This sequence encodes CASSAVRDEQYF.

The V call is TRBV2, the J call TRBJ2-3; 7 bases are shared with TRBD1. CDR1 and CDR2 from the germline V gene are SNHLY and FYNNEI. There are 10 residues in the CDR3. V lost 5 bases to trimming and J lost 14 bases; unmatched junction nucleotides: 4. CDR3 loop: CASSPTGRYF. The DNA for the CDR3 is TGTGCCAGCAGTCCGACAGGGAGGTATTTT.

This clone was detected only once. The chain carries TRBV5-4 and TRBJ1-2; D uncertain. This CDR3 contains 16 residues. Germline V gene sequence: CDR1 SGHNT, CDR2 YYREEE (reference sequence). V gave up 0 bases and J gave up 4 bases, with 16 bases separating them. Written as DNA, the CDR3 is TGTGCCAGCAGCTTGGCCGGCCGGGTGGTGAGCTATGGCTACACCTTC. Amino acid sequence: CASSLAGRVVSYGYTF.

CDR3 loop: CASSQDPGVGYNEQFF. In DNA, the CDR3 is TGTGCCAGCAGCCAAGACCCGGGAGTGGGTTACAATGAGCAGTTCTTC. The chain uses TRBV4-2 and TRBJ2-1; D is possibly TRBD2 (6 bases). V was pared by 0 bases and J by 4 bases, with 13 bases between. The CDR3 consists of 16 residues. The germline gives CDR1 LGHNA, CDR2 YNFKEQ.

This clone was recorded a few times. This rearrangement joins TRBV5-5 to TRBJ1-5; TRBD1 matches at 9 bases. V lost 2 bases to trimming and J lost 5 bases; unmatched junction nucleotides: 5. Germline V gene sequence: CDR1 SGHKS, CDR2 YYEKEE (reference sequence). This CDR3 is 15 amino acids long. CDR3 sequence reads: CASSFGWDRDQPQHF. The CDR3 DNA sequence: TGTGCCAGCAGCTTCGGGTGGGACAGGGATCAGCCCCAGCATTTT.

The chain employs TRBV7-2 and TRBJ2-2; 13 nucleotides line up with TRBD2. The CDR3 sequence is 17 residues long. The V gene's germline CDR1 is SGHTA and CDR2 FQGNSA. V gave up 5 bases and J gave up 5 bases; unmatched junction bases: 8. CDR3 DNA: TGTGCCAGCAGCGTCACTAGCGGGGGGGCCGTAACCGGGGAGCTGTTTTTT. Translated: CASSVTSGGAVTGELFF.

The CDR3 here is CASSLRHNQPQHF. Written as DNA, the CDR3 is TGTGCCAGCAGCCTACGACACAATCAGCCCCAGCATTTT. The chain joins TRBV5-6 to TRBJ1-5; D is uncertain. The V gene lost 4 bases and the J gene lost 3 bases, with 8 bases spanning the gap. The CDR3 is 13 amino acids. Germline V lookup: CDR1 SGHDT, CDR2 YYEEEE.

V is TRBV5-4 and J is TRBJ2-2, with D unresolved. Per the germline V gene, CDR1 is SGHNT and CDR2 is YYREEE (reference sequence). With 1 base removed from V and 0 bases from J, the gap between germline ends came to 7 bases. The length of the CDR3 is 15 residues. CDR3 amino acids: CASSLSRSNTGELFF. In DNA, the CDR3 is TGTGCCAGCAGCTTGAGTCGGTCGAACACCGGGGAGCTGTTTTTT.

The V call is TRBV15, the J call TRBJ2-1; maybe TRBD1 (6 bases). The ends were cut back, 3 bases at V and 6 bases at J, with 15 bases in the middle. The germline V gene encodes CDR1 LNHNV and CDR2 YYDKDF (reference sequence). This CDR3 region has 15 residues. CDR3 protein: CATSRRSGAPNEQFF. CDR3 nucleotide sequence: TGTGCCACCAGCAGGAGGTCAGGGGCTCCCAATGAGCAGTTCTTC.

The chain has TRBV27 and TRBJ2-7, with a possible D match to TRBD1 (5 bases). The V gene's germline CDR1 is MNHEY and CDR2 SMNVEV (reference sequence). The germline V and J ends were trimmed by 2 bases and 2 bases, with 19 bases remaining between them. This CDR3 has 17 amino acids. CDR3 loop: CASSLTLHQGRAYEQYF. The CDR3 region has the DNA TGTGCCAGCAGTTTAACACTTCATCAGGGCAGGGCCTACGAGCAGTACTTC.

The chain carries TRBV3-1 (or the pseudogene TRBV3-2) and TRBJ2-1; TRBD2 matches 15 bases. There are 20 residues in the CDR3. The V segment lost 0 bases and the J segment 0 bases; nucleotides outside the gene matches: 6. In germline, CDR1 is LGHDT, CDR2 YNNKEL (reference sequence). CDR3 in DNA: TGTGCCAGCAGCCAAGATCCCGGGACTAGCGGGAGGAGCTCCTACAATGAGCAGTTCTTC. It is translated as CASSQDPGTSGRSSYNEQFF.

The rearrangement joins TRBV10-2 to TRBJ1-5; possibly TRBD1 for D (6 bases). Per germline, CDR1 WSHSY and CDR2 SAAADI. This CDR3 comprises 16 residues. V dropped 3 bases and J dropped 4 bases, with 16 bases sitting between them. The DNA for the CDR3 is TGCGCCAGCAGTGAACAGGGACCCGCCGGGAATCAGCCCCAGCATTTT. Protein: CASSEQGPAGNQPQHF.

The V gene is TRBV4-1, the J gene TRBJ2-5, with a tentative D call TRBD2 (5 bases). This CDR3 contains 14 residues. Looked up from germline, CDR1 is MGHRA and CDR2 is YSYEKL. V was cut by 4 bases and J by 4 bases, with 13 bases left in between. CDR3 amino acids: CASSPLFGVETQYF. The CDR3 DNA reads TGCGCCAGCAGCCCTCTTTTCGGGGTAGAGACCCAGTACTTC.

V usage is TRBV7-8 and J usage is TRBJ1-3; D remains unclear. This CDR3 comprises 14 residues. Trimming pared 5 bases from V and 0 bases from J, leaving 8 bases between. CDR1 is SGHVS and CDR2 is FQNEAQ in the germline V gene. In nucleotides, the CDR3 is TGTGCCAGCAGCCTCCTCACCTCTGGAAACACCATATATTTT. The encoded protein is CASSLLTSGNTIYF.

CDR3 protein: CASSYQNTGELFF. CDR3 DNA: TGTGCCAGCAGTTATCAGAACACCGGGGAGCTGTTTTTT. V and J are TRBV6-1 and TRBJ2-2; D gene ambiguous. The germline V gene has CDR1 MNHNS and CDR2 SASEGT. V was shortened by 5 bases and J by 1 base, with 5 bases between the two germline ends. CDR3 length equals 13 residues.

This chain uses TRBV24-1 with TRBJ2-1; tentatively, D is TRBD2 (6 bases). Germline CDR1 reads KGHDR; CDR2 reads SFDVKD. Deletions cut 6 bases from V and 9 bases from J, with 11 bases between. The CDR3 runs 12 residues. The CDR3 spells CATSLRLGEQFF. Written as DNA, the CDR3 is TGTGCCACCAGTCTTAGACTAGGTGAGCAGTTCTTC.

The chain uses TRBV6-5 and TRBJ2-5; perhaps TRBD1 as D (6 bases). Trimming removed 5 bases from V and 1 base from J, with 8 bases in between. The CDR3 loop spans 13 amino acids. Germline V lookup: CDR1 MNHEY, CDR2 SVGAGI. The CDR3 DNA follows: TGTGCCAGCAGTACAGGGCTCCAAGAGACCCAGTACTTC. This codes for CASSTGLQETQYF.

The V call is TRBV27, the J call TRBJ1-2; D remains ambiguous. The CDR3 is made up of 14 amino acids. Germline lookup yields CDR1 MNHEY and CDR2 SMNVEV (reference sequence). Trimming took 0 bases from V and 10 from J, leaving 15 bases between them. The CDR3 loop reads CASSLSEGGRDYTF. As DNA, the CDR3 is TGTGCCAGCAGTTTATCGGAGGGTGGGAGGGACTACACCTTC.

This chain connects TRBV14 to TRBJ1-1; D gene unclear. The germline V gene encodes CDR1 SGHDN and CDR2 FVKESK. Deletions cut 0 bases from V and 8 bases from J, with 10 bases between. This CDR3 has 13 amino acids. Here the CDR3 DNA reads TGTGCCAGCAGCCAAGATCTGTACCTGGAAGCTTTCTTT. Amino acid sequence: CASSQDLYLEAFF.

V and J are TRBV27 and TRBJ2-7, with D possibly being TRBD1 (6 bases). The CDR3 runs 14 residues. V dropped 7 bases and J dropped 1 base, with 14 bases sitting between them. Germline-derived CDR1 and CDR2 are MNHEY and SMNVEV (reference sequence). In DNA, the CDR3 is TGTGCCAGCACTCCGGGACAAAGTTCCTACGAGCAGTACTTC. Its translation: CASTPGQSSYEQYF.

The sample holds one count of this clone. The chain carries TRBV18 and TRBJ1-2; D is unclear. The CDR3 is made up of 12 amino acids. V was trimmed by 2 bases and J by 8 bases, leaving 9 bases between them. From germline, CDR1 is KGHSH and CDR2 LQKENI. The chain's CDR3 is CASSPAEGGYTF. As DNA, the CDR3 is TGTGCCAGCTCACCAGCGGAAGGAGGCTACACCTTC. The full variable domain, in which reference TRBV18 and TRBJ1-2 provide the parts outside the CDR3, is NAGVMQNPRHLVRRRGQEARLRCSPMKGHSHVYWYRQLPEEGLKFMVYLQKENIIDESGMPKERFSAEFPKEGPSILRIQQVVRGDSAAYFCASSPAEGGYTFGSGTRLTVV.

The chain has TRBV19 and TRBJ1-2; D gene unclear. The CDR3 length is 16 residues. In germline, CDR1 is LNHDA, CDR2 SQIVND (reference sequence). V lost 5 bases and J lost 4, with 20 bases in between. Here the CDR3 DNA reads TGTGCCAGTAGTCTATCCCGGGCCAACGCCGGCTATGGCTACACCTTC. This sequence encodes CASSLSRANAGYGYTF.

J is TRBJ2-2 and V is TRBV6-5; the D is unclear. The CDR3 has 14 amino acids. The V gene lost 7 bases and the J gene lost 6 bases, with 15 bases spanning the gap. Germline V gene data show CDR1 as MNHEY and CDR2 as SVGAGI. The CDR3 region has the DNA TGTGCCAGCACGGGCCCCGGCCTTCCCGGGGAGCTGTTTTTT. Its protein is CASTGPGLPGELFF.

The rearrangement links TRBV30 to TRBJ1-2; perhaps TRBD1 as D (5 bases). V lost 3 bases and J 4 bases, leaving 12 bases between the germline ends. The CDR3 totals 13 residues. Germline V gene sequence: CDR1 GTSNPN, CDR2 SVGIG (reference sequence). Here the CDR3 reads CAWRVTATYGYTF. CDR3 DNA: TGTGCCTGGAGGGTGACAGCCACCTATGGCTACACCTTC.